This record concerns one TCR beta chain sequence. Its antigen is not known. The repertoire was sequenced with immunoSEQ multiplex PCR; TCRdb's copy has only in-frame clones and lacks some. Here the sample spans tens of thousands of clones, around 86% being singletons. These data are taken from a study of OX40 agonist ivuxolimab in advanced cancers. Overall study context: Patients achieving partial responses numbered three: one hepatocellular carcinoma case and two cutaneous melanoma cases.

Study-wide results and limits: Low normalized clonal expansion also occurred in some nonresponding patients. On average, CD8+ T cells had more expanded clones than CD4+.

Trimming pared 0 bases from V and 6 bases from J, leaving 13 bases between. The CDR3 length is 15 residues. Looked up from germline, CDR1 is SGDLS and CDR2 is YYNGEE. The V and J genes are TRBV9 and TRBJ2-4; D is possibly TRBD1 (5 bases). The sequence derives from an adult with an advanced solid tumor such as melanoma, head and neck, liver or kidney cancer. The specimen comprised CD4+ or CD8+ T cells sorted from blood, sampled in a trial of the OX40 agonist ivuxolimab. The CDR3 spells CASSVGRGPRNIQYF. The CDR3 DNA is TGTGCCAGCAGCGTAGGAAGGGGCCCCCGAAACATTCAGTACTTC.